These 25 T cell receptor beta chains were all obtained from the same sample, sequenced in a study of cytomegalovirus exposure and HLA in healthy donors. A multiplex PCR was run with 60 Vbeta primers and 13 Jbeta primers. Clones were sequenced by immunoSEQ multiplex PCR, and TCRdb holds only the in-frame ones, with some missing. The sample holds around 68,000 clones; roughly 75% are singletons and the top ten take almost 7.5%. Sequenced sample: PBMCs. The receptor set was obtained from a woman between 25 and 40 years old in good health and CMV-seropositive.

The V gene is TRBV5-1, the J gene TRBJ2-3, with TRBD2 matching over 7 bases. The CDR3 has 16 residues. Per the germline V gene, CDR1 is SGHRS and CDR2 is YFSETQ. Trimming removed 4 bases from V and 2 bases from J; junction bases left unmatched: 10. In nucleotides, the CDR3 is TGCGCCAGCAGCCCCCCGGTGAGCGGGAACACAGATACGCAGTATTTT. Translating gives CASSPPVSGNTDTQYF.

This clone turned up a few times. The gene calls are TRBV14 and TRBJ2-5; 10 bases are a match to TRBD2. This CDR3 spans 18 amino acids. Germline lookup yields CDR1 SGHDN and CDR2 FVKESK. Unmatched junction bases numbered 14, after V lost 2 bases and J lost 5 bases. The CDR3 sequence is CASSQRRTSGRILETQYF. The CDR3 DNA reads as TGTGCCAGCAGCCAACGCCGGACTAGCGGACGAATTTTGGAGACCCAGTACTTC.

In this sample, this clone is large. The J gene is TRBJ2-7, the V gene TRBV4-3; a possible D gene is TRBD1 (6 bases). The CDR3 extends over 16 amino acids. Germline assignment: CDR1 LGHNA and CDR2 YSLEER. The V end lost 0 bases, the J end lost 1 base, and 13 bases lay between the germline ends. The DNA of the CDR3 is TGCGCCAGCAGCCAAGATAGGTCGCAGGGGTCCTACGAGCAGTACTTC. Protein: CASSQDRSQGSYEQYF.

The rearrangement uses TRBV6-1 and TRBJ2-7; 8 nucleotides line up with TRBD2. CDR3 length: 15 residues. Germline V gene sequence: CDR1 MNHNS, CDR2 SASEGT. V lost 6 bases and J lost 3; bases outside the gene matches: 10. CDR3 sequence (DNA): TGTGCCAGCAGGCAAGGACTTAGCGGGGTCTACGAGCAGTACTTC. It codes for CASRQGLSGVYEQYF.

CDR3 loop: CASSLQLFNEQFF. The DNA for the CDR3 is TGTGCCAGCAGCTTACAGTTATTCAATGAGCAGTTCTTC. The chain couples TRBV7-3 to TRBJ2-1; D is unresolved. CDR3 length: 13 residues. Germline CDR1 reads SGHTA; CDR2 reads FQGTGA. Trimming shortened V by 2 bases and J by 6 bases, and 8 bases separated the two germline ends.

The genes are TRBV6-6 and TRBJ2-6; possible D gene TRBD1, 5 bases. The germline V and J ends were trimmed by 4 bases and 13 bases, with 8 bases remaining between them. The germline V gene encodes CDR1 MNHNY and CDR2 SVGAGI (reference sequence). The CDR3 runs to 11 residues. The CDR3 loop reads CASSFRVVLTF. For the CDR3, the DNA is TGTGCCAGCAGTTTCAGGGTTGTCCTGACTTTC.

The rearrangement links TRBV19 to TRBJ1-1, with D perhaps TRBD1 (5 bases). Looked up from germline, CDR1 is LNHDA and CDR2 is SQIVND (reference sequence). Trimming took off 2 bases at V and 7 bases at J, with 14 bases between the two ends. The CDR3 extends over 14 amino acids. Written as DNA, the CDR3 is TGTGCCAGTAGTATACTCCAGGAGGGGAGTGAAGCTTTCTTT. Translated, it gives CASSILQEGSEAFF.

This clone appeared once. The chain employs TRBV5-1 and TRBJ2-7; 13 positions match TRBD2. There are 17 residues in the CDR3. V lost 6 bases and J lost 5; bases outside the gene matches: 14. The germline V gene has CDR1 SGHRS and CDR2 YFSETQ. CDR3 protein: CASTRRPGTSGINEQYF. The CDR3 region has the DNA TGCGCCAGCACTCGGCGACCAGGGACTAGCGGGATAAACGAGCAGTACTTC.

The gene calls are TRBV13 and TRBJ2-7; 14 bases map to TRBD2. The CDR3 consists of 19 residues. J gave up 4 bases and V 4 bases, and 15 bases lay outside the gene matches. CDR1 is PRHDT, CDR2 FYEKMQ, per germline (reference sequence). CDR3 nucleotides: TGTGCCAGCAGCTCCAGACTAGCGGGAGGGTCGGTTGGCAGGTACGAGCAGTACTTC. As protein: CASSSRLAGGSVGRYEQYF.

The rearrangement joins TRBV5-1 to TRBJ2-2; 7 nucleotides agree with TRBD1. The V and J ends lost 0 bases and 2 bases, in that order; junction bases with no gene match: 1. CDR1 and CDR2 from the germline V gene are SGHRS and YFSETQ. This CDR3 is 15 amino acids long. The CDR3 coding sequence is TGCGCCAGCAGCTTGGGGGACAGCAACACCGGGGAGCTGTTTTTT. Amino acids: CASSLGDSNTGELFF.

The CDR3 DNA follows: TGTGCTAGTGGTTTGGCCTACACCGGGGAGCTGTTTTTT. Translating it yields CASGLAYTGELFF. The genes are TRBV12-5 and TRBJ2-2, with D unresolved. The CDR3 sequence is 13 residues long. Trimming pared 1 base from V and 3 bases from J, leaving 3 bases between. Germline assignment: CDR1 LGHNT and CDR2 FRNRAP.

This chain uses TRBV7-2 with TRBJ2-1; D is perhaps TRBD2 (6 bases). Germline values: CDR1 SGHTA, CDR2 FQGNSA. Trimming pared 0 bases from V and 1 base from J, leaving 13 bases between. The CDR3 totals 17 residues. The CDR3 region is CASSLARVAASYNEQFF. The DNA for the CDR3 is TGTGCCAGCAGCTTAGCGAGGGTAGCGGCATCCTACAATGAGCAGTTCTTC.

V is TRBV19 and J is TRBJ2-7, with 9 bases matching TRBD1. CDR1 is LNHDA and CDR2 is SQIVND in the germline V gene (reference sequence). The junction had 5 bases not matched to a gene; V was cut back by 8 bases and J by 6 bases. This CDR3 is 12 amino acids long. The CDR3, as DNA: TGTGCCAGTTCCGGGACAGGGAGCGAGCAGTACTTC. Encoded protein: CASSGTGSEQYF.

In DNA form, the CDR3 reads TGCAGCGTTGAAGATGGGCTAGCGGGGGTCAATGAGCAGTTCTTC. This sequence encodes CSVEDGLAGVNEQFF. The rearrangement uses TRBV29-1 and TRBJ2-1; 10 bases are shared with TRBD2. Germline V gene data show CDR1 as SQVTM and CDR2 as ANQGSEA. This CDR3 is built from 15 residues. V lost 0 bases and J lost 6; bases outside the gene matches: 5.

The chain joins TRBV4-2 to TRBJ1-2; TRBD1 aligns across 8 bases. Germline V gene data show CDR1 as LGHNA and CDR2 as YNFKEQ. Trimming took 3 bases from V and 8 from J; bases not matched to a gene: 8. The CDR3 length is 14 residues. CDR3 loop: CASSQAGQGSGYTF. Written as DNA, the CDR3 is TGTGCCAGCAGCCAGGCTGGACAGGGCAGCGGCTACACCTTC.

V is TRBV7-6 and J is TRBJ2-1; 8 positions agree with TRBD2. Germline CDR1 reads SGHVS; CDR2 reads FNYEAQ. The CDR3 is 17 residues long. The J segment lost 2 bases and the V segment lost 1 base, leaving 7 bases of the junction unmatched. CDR3 residues: CASSLVAGGKTYNEQFF. DNA of the CDR3: TGTGCCAGCAGCTTAGTTGCGGGAGGTAAAACCTACAATGAGCAGTTCTTC. The full variable domain, with the rest looked up from reference TRBV7-6 and TRBJ2-1, is GAGVSQSPRYKVTKRGQDVALRCDPISGHVSLYWYRQALGQGPEFLTYFNYEAQQDKSGLPNDRFSAERPEGSISTLTIQRTEQRDSAMYRCASSLVAGGKTYNEQFFGPGTRLTVL.

The rearrangement uses TRBV11-2 and TRBJ2-7, with TRBD2 as a possible D gene (7 bases). The CDR3 has 14 residues. Per germline, CDR1 SGHAT and CDR2 FQNNGV. V was pared by 4 bases and J by 4 bases, with 14 bases between. Here the CDR3 reads CASSSTGRGYEQYF. The DNA for the CDR3 is TGTGCCAGCAGCTCCACAGGGAGGGGGTACGAGCAGTACTTC.

The CDR3 nucleotides read TGCGCCAGCAGCCAAGGAGAGGGACTAGCGGGCACAGATACGCAGTATTTT. This encodes CASSQGEGLAGTDTQYF. The V call is TRBV4-3, the J call TRBJ2-3, with 11 bases aligning to TRBD2. Germline-derived CDR1 and CDR2 are LGHNA and YSLEER. The CDR3 has 17 amino acids. Losses at the gene ends were 1 base for V and 1 base for J; bases not matched to a gene: 4.

This sequence joins TRBV19 and TRBJ2-5; 7 bases align to TRBD1. The germline CDR1 and CDR2 sequences are LNHDA and SQIVND (reference sequence). The CDR3 loop spans 14 amino acids. Losses at the gene ends were 6 bases for V and 5 bases for J; bases not matched to a gene: 9. CDR3 nucleotide sequence: TGTGCCAGTAGAGCGACAGGGACGAGGGAGACCCAGTACTTC. As protein: CASRATGTRETQYF.

The rearrangement uses TRBV6-5 and TRBJ2-2, with 8 bases fitting TRBD2. Germline loops: CDR1 MNHEY, CDR2 SVGAGI. V was pared by 5 bases and J by 5 bases, with 7 bases of the junction left unmatched. This CDR3 comprises 15 residues. The CDR3 DNA follows: TGTGCCAGCAGTCCCCCCACTAGCGGTACCGGGGAGCTGTTTTTT. The encoded protein is CASSPPTSGTGELFF.

The rearrangement joins TRBV7-2 to TRBJ1-1, with 7 nucleotides matching TRBD1. The CDR3 contains 13 residues. CDR1 and CDR2 (germline): SGHTA, FQGNSA. V shed 5 bases and J 7 bases; nucleotides not matched to a gene: 7. CDR3 DNA sequence: TGTGCCAGCAGCCCCAGGGGGTCAGATGAAGCTTTCTTT. This sequence encodes CASSPRGSDEAFF.

This sequence joins TRBV6-1 and TRBJ2-7, with 7 bases lining up with TRBD1. The CDR3 is made up of 14 amino acids. With 4 bases clipped from V and 8 bases from J, the junction kept 11 bases outside the gene matches. Germline CDR1 is MNHNS and CDR2 is SASEGT. CDR3 nucleotide sequence: TGTGCCAGCAGTGTTGAAAAGGGGGCTTTCAAGCAGTACTTC. Translated: CASSVEKGAFKQYF.

This chain joins TRBV28 and TRBJ2-5; a weak D match, TRBD2 (6 bases). The ends were cut back, 5 bases at V and 5 bases at J, with 24 bases in the middle. Germline CDR1 is MDHEN and CDR2 is SYDVKM. The length of the CDR3 is 17 residues. CDR3: CASSLRSGRRAKETQYF. In DNA, the CDR3 is TGTGCCAGCAGTCTTCGCTCTGGGCGGAGGGCTAAGGAGACCCAGTACTTC.

The chain uses TRBV28 and TRBJ1-6; the match to TRBD1 covers 8 bases. Germline V gene data show CDR1 as MDHEN and CDR2 as SYDVKM. Losses at the gene ends were 10 bases for V and 0 bases for J; bases not matched to a gene: 8. The CDR3 is 16 residues long. The CDR3 here is CATSGQDSSYNSPLHF. Written as DNA, the CDR3 is TGTGCCACCTCGGGACAGGATAGCTCCTATAATTCACCCCTCCACTTT.

V gene TRBV6-5 combines with J gene TRBJ2-3; maybe TRBD2 (6 bases). This CDR3 spans 12 amino acids. V was pared by 5 bases and J by 12 bases, with 15 bases between. Germline CDR1 reads MNHEY; CDR2 reads SVGAGI. The DNA for the CDR3 is TGTGCCAGCAGTCCGACTAGTCGAACTCAGTATTTT. It encodes CASSPTSRTQYF.